The clone carrying this TCR beta chain was seen a handful of times. Germline loops: CDR1 MNHEY, CDR2 SVGAGI. The V end lost 8 bases, the J end lost 9 bases, and 11 bases lay between the germline ends. The CDR3 runs 12 residues. Generated by immunoSEQ multiplex PCR, the TCRdb table keeps only in-frame clones and is missing some. The table lists some 65,000 clones, roughly 74% of them singletons. These data belong to a study of blood T cell repertoires in COVID-19. Sequenced input: peripheral blood. The chain is built from TRBV6-5 and TRBJ1-6, with D possibly matching TRBD1 (5 bases). The receptor comes from a woman older than 75 with acute or convalescent COVID-19. This CDR3 reads CASGGNRSPLHF. The CDR3 DNA is TGTGCCAGCGGGGGGAATCGTTCACCCCTCCACTTT.